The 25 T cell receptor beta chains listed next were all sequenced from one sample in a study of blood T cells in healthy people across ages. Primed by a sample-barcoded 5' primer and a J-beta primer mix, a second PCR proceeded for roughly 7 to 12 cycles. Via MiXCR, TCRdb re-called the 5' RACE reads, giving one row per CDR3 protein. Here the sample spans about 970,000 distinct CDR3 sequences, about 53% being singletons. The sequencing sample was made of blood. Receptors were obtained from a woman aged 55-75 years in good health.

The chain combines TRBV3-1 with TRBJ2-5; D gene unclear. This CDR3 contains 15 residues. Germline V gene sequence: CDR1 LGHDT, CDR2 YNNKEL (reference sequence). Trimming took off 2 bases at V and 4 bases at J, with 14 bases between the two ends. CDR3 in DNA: TGTGCCAGCAGCCAATTTTACAGCGCACGAGAGACCCAGTACTTC. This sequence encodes CASSQFYSARETQYF.

The CDR3 bases are TGCAGTGCTACGACAGGAGGGGAGACCCAGTACTTC. Its translation is CSATTGGETQYF. The rearrangement links TRBV20-1 to TRBJ2-5, with D perhaps being TRBD1 or TRBD2 (6 bases each). The CDR3 consists of 12 residues. V lost 4 bases and J lost 5, with 11 bases in between. CDR1 and CDR2 from the germline V gene are DFQATT and SNEGSKA (reference sequence).

CDR3 sequence: CASSVGGNGAEGNTIYF. CDR3 nucleotides: TGTGCCAGCAGCGTAGGGGGGAATGGAGCGGAGGGAAACACCATATATTTT. The V and J genes are TRBV9 and TRBJ1-3, with TRBD1 as a possible D gene (5 bases). CDR3 length: 17 amino acids. The germline V gene encodes CDR1 SGDLS and CDR2 YYNGEE. V was cut by 0 bases and J by 4 bases, with 17 bases left in between.

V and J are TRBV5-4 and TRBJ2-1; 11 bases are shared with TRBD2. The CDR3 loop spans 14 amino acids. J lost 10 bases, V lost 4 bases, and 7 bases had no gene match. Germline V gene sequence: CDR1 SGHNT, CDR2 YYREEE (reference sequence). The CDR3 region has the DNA TGTGCCAGCAGCCCCGGGACTAGCGGCCTCGAGCAGTTCTTC. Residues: CASSPGTSGLEQFF.

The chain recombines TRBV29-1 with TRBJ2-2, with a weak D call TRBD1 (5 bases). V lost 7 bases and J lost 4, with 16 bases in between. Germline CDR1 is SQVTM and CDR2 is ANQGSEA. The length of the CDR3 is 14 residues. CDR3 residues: CSASGLSITGELFF. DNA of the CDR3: TGCAGCGCATCAGGGCTCAGTATCACCGGGGAGCTGTTTTTT.

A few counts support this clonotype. In DNA, the CDR3 is TGTGCCAGCACACAGGGGAGGGGACCCCAAGAGACCCAGTACTTC. Translating gives CASTQGRGPQETQYF. The chain joins TRBV12-3 or TRBV12-4 to TRBJ2-5; D may be TRBD1 or TRBD2 (7 bases each). The CDR3 has 15 amino acids. V was trimmed by 7 bases and J by 1 base, leaving 16 bases between them.

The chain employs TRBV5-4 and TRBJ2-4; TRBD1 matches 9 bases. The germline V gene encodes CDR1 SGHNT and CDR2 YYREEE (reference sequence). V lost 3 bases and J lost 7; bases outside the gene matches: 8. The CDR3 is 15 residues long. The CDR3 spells CASSSQGQGTNIQYF. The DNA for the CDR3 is TGTGCCAGCAGCTCACAGGGACAGGGAACGAACATTCAGTACTTC. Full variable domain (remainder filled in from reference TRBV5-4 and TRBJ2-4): ETGVTQSPTHLIKTRGQQVTLRCSSQSGHNTVSWYQQALGQGPQFIFQYYREEENGRGNFPPRFSGLQFPNYSSELNVNALELDDSALYLCASSSQGQGTNIQYFGAGTRLSVL.

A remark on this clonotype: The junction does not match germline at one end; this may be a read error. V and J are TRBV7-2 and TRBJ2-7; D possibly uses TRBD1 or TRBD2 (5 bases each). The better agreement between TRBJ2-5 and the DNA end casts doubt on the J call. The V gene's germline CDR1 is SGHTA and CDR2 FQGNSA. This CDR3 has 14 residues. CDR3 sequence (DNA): TGTGTCAGCAGCCCCCGGGGCGTTAAAGAGACCCAGTACTTC. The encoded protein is CVSSPRGVKETQYF.

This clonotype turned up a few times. The CDR3 DNA follows: TGCAGCGTTGTTGGCGGGGGGGAGACCCAGTACTTC. Protein product: CSVVGGGETQYF. V and J are TRBV29-1 and TRBJ2-7; 8 bases align to TRBD2. The DNA end is more similar to TRBJ2-5, so the J call may be wrong. Germline assignment: CDR1 SQVTM and CDR2 ANQGSEA. The CDR3 consists of 12 residues.

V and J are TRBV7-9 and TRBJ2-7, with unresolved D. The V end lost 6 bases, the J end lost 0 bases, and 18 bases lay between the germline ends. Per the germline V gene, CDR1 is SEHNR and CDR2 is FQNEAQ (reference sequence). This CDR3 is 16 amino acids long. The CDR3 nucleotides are TGTGCCAGCAGGAATACCGGCAGCACCCACTCCTACGAGCAGTACTTC. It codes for CASRNTGSTHSYEQYF.

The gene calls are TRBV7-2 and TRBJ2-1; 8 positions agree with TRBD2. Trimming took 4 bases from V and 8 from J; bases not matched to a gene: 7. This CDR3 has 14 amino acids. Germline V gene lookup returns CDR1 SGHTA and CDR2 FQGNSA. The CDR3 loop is CASSSGTSSDEQFF. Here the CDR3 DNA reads TGTGCCAGCAGCTCGGGGACTAGTAGCGATGAGCAGTTCTTC. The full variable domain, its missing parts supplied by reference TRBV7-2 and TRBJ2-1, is GAGVSQSPSNKVTEKGKDVELRCDPISGHTALYWYRQSLGQGLEFLIYFQGNSAPDKSGLPSDRFSAERTGGSVSTLTIQRTQQEDSAVYLCASSSGTSSDEQFFGPGTRLTVL.

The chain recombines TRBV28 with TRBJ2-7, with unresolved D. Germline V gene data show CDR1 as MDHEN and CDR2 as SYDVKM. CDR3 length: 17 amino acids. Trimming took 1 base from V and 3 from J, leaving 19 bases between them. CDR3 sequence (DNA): TGTGCCAGCAGTTTATCCCGCCAGGTCCTACCTAGCTACGAGCAGTACTTC. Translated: CASSLSRQVLPSYEQYF. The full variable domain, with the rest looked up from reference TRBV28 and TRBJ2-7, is DVKVTQSSRYLVKRTGEKVFLECVQDMDHENMFWYRQDPGLGLRLIYFSYDVKMKEKGDIPEGYSVSREKKERFSLILESASTNQTSMYLCASSLSRQVLPSYEQYFGPGTRLTVT.

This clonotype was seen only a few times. CDR3 residues: CASSSTSGVLETQYF. CDR3 DNA sequence: TGTGCCAGCAGTTCGACTAGCGGGGTTCTAGAGACCCAGTACTTC. The chain carries TRBV7-2 and TRBJ2-5; 11 bases map to TRBD2. CDR3 size: 15 residues. The germline gives CDR1 SGHTA, CDR2 FQGNSA. V lost 6 bases to trimming and J lost 4 bases; unmatched junction nucleotides: 7.

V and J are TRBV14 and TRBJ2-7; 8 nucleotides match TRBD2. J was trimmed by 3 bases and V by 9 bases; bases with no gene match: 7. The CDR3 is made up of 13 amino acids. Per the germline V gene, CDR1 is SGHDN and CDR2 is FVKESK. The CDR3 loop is CARRKGTSYEQYF. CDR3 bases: TGTGCCAGGAGGAAGGGGACTAGCTACGAGCAGTACTTC. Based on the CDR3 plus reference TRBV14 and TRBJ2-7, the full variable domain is EAGVTQFPSHSVIEKGQTVTLRCDPISGHDNLYWYRRVMGKEIKFLLHFVKESKQDESGMPNNRFLAERTGGTYSTLKVQPAELEDSGVYFCARRKGTSYEQYFGPGTRLTVT.

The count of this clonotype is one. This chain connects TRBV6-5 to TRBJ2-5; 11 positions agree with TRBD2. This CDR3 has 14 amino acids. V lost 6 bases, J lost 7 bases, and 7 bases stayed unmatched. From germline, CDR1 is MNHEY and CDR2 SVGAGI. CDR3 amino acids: CASRPRLAGWTQYF. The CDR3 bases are TGTGCCAGCAGGCCCAGACTAGCGGGATGGACCCAGTACTTC.

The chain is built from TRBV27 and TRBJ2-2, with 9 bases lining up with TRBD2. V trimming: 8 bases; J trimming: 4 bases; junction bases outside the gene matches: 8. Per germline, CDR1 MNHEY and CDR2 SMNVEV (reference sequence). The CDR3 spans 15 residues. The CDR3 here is CASRLRAGGTGELFF. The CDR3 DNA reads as TGTGCCAGCCGGTTACGAGCGGGAGGCACCGGGGAGCTGTTTTTT.

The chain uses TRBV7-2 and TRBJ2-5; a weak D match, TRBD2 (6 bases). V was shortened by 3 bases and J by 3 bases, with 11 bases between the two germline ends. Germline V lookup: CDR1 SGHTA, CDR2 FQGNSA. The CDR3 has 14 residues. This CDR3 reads CASSFASGEETQYF. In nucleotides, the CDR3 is TGTGCCAGCAGCTTTGCTTCGGGGGAAGAGACCCAGTACTTC.

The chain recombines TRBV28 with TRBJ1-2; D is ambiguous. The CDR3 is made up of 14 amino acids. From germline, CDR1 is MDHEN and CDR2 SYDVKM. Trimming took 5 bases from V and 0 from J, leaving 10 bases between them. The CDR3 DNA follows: TGTGCCAGCAGTGGGCAGCAATCTAACTATGGCTACACCTTC. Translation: CASSGQQSNYGYTF.

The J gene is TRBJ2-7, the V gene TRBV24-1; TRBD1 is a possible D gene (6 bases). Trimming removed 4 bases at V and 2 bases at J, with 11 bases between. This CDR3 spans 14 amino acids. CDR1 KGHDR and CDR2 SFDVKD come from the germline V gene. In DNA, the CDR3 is TGTGCCACCAGTGAAACCGGACAGCCCTACGAGCAGTACTTC. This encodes CATSETGQPYEQYF.

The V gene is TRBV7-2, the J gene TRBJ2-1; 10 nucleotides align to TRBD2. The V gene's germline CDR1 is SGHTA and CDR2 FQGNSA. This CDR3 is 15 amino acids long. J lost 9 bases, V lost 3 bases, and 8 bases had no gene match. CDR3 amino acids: CASSFSTSGNAEQFF. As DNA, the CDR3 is TGTGCCAGCAGCTTTTCAACTAGCGGGAACGCTGAGCAGTTCTTC.

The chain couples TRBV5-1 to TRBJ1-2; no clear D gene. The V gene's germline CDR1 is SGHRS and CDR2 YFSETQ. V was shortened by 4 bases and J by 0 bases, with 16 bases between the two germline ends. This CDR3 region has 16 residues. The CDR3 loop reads CASSPALVRANYGYTF. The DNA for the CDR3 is TGCGCCAGCAGCCCGGCCCTTGTCAGAGCTAACTATGGCTACACCTTC.

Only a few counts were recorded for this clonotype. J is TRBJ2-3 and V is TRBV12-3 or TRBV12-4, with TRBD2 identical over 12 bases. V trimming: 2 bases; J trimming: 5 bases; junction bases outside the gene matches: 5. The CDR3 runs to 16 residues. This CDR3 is CASSLPPSGRVDTQYF. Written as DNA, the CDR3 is TGTGCCAGCAGTTTACCACCTAGCGGGAGGGTAGATACGCAGTATTTT.

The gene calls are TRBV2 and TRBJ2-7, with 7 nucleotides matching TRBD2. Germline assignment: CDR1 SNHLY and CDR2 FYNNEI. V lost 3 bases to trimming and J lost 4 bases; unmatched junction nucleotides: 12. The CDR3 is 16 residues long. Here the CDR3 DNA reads TGTGCCAGCAGTGACGGCCTAGCTAGCGGAGAGTACGAGCAGTACTTC. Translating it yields CASSDGLASGEYEQYF. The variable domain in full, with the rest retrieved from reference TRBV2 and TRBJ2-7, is EPEVTQTPSHQVTQMGQEVILRCVPISNHLYFYWYRQILGQKVEFLVSFYNNEISEKSEIFDDQFSVERPDGSNFTLKIRSTKLEDSAMYFCASSDGLASGEYEQYFGPGTRLTVT.

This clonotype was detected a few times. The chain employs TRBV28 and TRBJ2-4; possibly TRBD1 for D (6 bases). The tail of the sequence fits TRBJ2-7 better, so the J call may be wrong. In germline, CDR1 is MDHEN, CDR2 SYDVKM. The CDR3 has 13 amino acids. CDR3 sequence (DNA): TGTGCCAGCACTAGGACAGACCGATACGAGCAGTACTTC. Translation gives CASTRTDRYEQYF.

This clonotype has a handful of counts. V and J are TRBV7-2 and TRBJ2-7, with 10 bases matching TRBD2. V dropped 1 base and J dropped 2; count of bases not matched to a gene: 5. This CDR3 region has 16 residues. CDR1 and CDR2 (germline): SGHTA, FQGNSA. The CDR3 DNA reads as TGTGCCAGCAGCTTAGGTTCTAGCGGGAGCGCCTACGAGCAGTACTTC. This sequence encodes CASSLGSSGSAYEQYF.